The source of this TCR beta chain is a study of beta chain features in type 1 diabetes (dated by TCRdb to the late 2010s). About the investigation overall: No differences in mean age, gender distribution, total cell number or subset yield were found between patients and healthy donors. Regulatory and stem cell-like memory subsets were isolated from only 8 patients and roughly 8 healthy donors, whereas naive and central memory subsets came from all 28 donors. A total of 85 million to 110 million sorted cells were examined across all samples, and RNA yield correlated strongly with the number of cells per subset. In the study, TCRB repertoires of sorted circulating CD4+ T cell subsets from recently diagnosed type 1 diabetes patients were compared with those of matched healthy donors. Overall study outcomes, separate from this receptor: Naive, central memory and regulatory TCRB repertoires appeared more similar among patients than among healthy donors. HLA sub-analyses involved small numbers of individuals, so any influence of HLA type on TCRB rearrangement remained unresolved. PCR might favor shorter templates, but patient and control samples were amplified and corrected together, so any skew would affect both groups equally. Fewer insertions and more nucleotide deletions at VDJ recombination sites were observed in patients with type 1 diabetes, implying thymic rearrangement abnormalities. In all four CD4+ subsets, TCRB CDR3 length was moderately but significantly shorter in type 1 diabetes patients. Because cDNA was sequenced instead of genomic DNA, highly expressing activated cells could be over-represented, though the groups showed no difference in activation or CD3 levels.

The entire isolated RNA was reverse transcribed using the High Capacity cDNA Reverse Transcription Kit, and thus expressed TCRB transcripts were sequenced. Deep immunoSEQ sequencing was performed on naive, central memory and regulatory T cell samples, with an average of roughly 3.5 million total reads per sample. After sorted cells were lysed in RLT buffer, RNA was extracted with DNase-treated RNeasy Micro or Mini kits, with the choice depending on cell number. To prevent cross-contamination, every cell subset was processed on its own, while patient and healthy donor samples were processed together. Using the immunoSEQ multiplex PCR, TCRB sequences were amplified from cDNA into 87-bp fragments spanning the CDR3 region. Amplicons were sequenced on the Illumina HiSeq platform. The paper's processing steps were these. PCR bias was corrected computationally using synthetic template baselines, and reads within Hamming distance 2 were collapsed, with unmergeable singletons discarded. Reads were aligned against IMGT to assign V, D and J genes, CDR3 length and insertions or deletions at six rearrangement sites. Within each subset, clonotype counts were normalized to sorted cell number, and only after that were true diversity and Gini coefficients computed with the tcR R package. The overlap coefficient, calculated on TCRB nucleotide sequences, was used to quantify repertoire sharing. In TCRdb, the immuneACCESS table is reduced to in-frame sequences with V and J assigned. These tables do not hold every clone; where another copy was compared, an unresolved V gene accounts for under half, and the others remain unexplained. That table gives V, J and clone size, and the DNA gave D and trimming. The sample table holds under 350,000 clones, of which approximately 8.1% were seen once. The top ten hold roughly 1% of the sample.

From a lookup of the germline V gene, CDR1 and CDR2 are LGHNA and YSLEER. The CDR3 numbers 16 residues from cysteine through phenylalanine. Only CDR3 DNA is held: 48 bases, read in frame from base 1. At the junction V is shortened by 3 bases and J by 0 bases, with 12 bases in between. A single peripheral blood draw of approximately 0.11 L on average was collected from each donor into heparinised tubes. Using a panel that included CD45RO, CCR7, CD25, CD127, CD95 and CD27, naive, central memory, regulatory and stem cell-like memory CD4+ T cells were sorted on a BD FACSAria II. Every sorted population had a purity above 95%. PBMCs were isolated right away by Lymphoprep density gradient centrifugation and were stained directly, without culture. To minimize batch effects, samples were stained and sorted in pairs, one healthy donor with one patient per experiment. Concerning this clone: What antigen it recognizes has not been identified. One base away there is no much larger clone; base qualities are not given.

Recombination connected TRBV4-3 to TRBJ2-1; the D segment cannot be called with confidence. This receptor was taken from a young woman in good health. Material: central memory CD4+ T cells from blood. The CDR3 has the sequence CASSQAPASSYNEQFF. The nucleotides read TGCGCCAGCAGCCAGGCCCCAGCCAGCTCCTACAATGAGCAGTTCTTC.